This T cell receptor beta chain was sequenced in a study of long-term antiretroviral therapy in people with HIV. V dropped 6 bases and J dropped 6; count of bases not matched to a gene: 4. This CDR3 spans 14 amino acids. CDR1 is SGHRS, CDR2 YFSETQ, per germline. immunoSEQ v3.0 was run at survey level. The data were produced by immunoSEQ multiplex PCR, yet TCRdb's version contains in-frame clones alone and is incomplete. The sample includes about 17,000 clones, about 81% seen only once; the top ten take about 9.3%. The sequence came from a man aged 50-60 years with HIV. The chain has TRBV5-1 and TRBJ2-1; 12 bases fit TRBD2. The material sequenced was unsorted PBMCs, taken 0.3 years before starting antiretroviral therapy. CDR3 nucleotides: TGCGCCAGCACCCCACTAGCGGGAGGCAATGAGCAGTTCTTC. It yields the protein CASTPLAGGNEQFF.